The 3 T cell receptor beta chains given below trace back to one sample, sequenced in a study of T cell responses to AZD1222 COVID-19 vaccine. Assay: immunoSEQ multiplex PCR; the TCRdb copy retains only in-frame clones and omits some. The data contain 120,000 or so clones, about nine tenths of them singletons. Sequences were derived from peripheral blood, sampled on day 0 of AZD1222 vaccination. The origin of the receptors is an adult in good health.

The chain employs TRBV18 and TRBJ1-2; D is perhaps TRBD1 (5 bases). With 0 bases removed from V and 7 bases from J, the gap between germline ends came to 15 bases. The V gene's germline CDR1 is KGHSH and CDR2 LQKENI. The CDR3 is 15 amino acids. The CDR3 sequence: CASSPPGQGLGGYTF. DNA of the CDR3: TGTGCCAGCTCACCACCGGGTCAGGGTCTCGGTGGCTACACCTTC.

The CDR3 DNA reads TGTGCCAGCAGCCGTGGGACGGTGTCCACAGATACGCAGTATTTT. It translates to CASSRGTVSTDTQYF. The gene calls are TRBV7-3 and TRBJ2-3, with D perhaps TRBD1 or TRBD2 (5 bases each). The CDR3 is made up of 15 amino acids. CDR1 and CDR2 (germline): SGHTA, FQGTGA. Between the trimmed V and J ends, which lost 5 bases and 2 bases, there was a span of 14 bases.

The chain combines TRBV3-1 (or the pseudogene TRBV3-2) with TRBJ1-2, with no clear D. The V end lost 0 bases, the J end lost 0 bases, and 5 bases lay between the germline ends. Germline lookup yields CDR1 LGHDT and CDR2 YNNKEL (reference sequence). The CDR3 sequence is 14 residues long. The CDR3 DNA reads TGTGCCAGCAGCCAAGACACCTCTAACTATGGCTACACCTTC. It yields the protein CASSQDTSNYGYTF.